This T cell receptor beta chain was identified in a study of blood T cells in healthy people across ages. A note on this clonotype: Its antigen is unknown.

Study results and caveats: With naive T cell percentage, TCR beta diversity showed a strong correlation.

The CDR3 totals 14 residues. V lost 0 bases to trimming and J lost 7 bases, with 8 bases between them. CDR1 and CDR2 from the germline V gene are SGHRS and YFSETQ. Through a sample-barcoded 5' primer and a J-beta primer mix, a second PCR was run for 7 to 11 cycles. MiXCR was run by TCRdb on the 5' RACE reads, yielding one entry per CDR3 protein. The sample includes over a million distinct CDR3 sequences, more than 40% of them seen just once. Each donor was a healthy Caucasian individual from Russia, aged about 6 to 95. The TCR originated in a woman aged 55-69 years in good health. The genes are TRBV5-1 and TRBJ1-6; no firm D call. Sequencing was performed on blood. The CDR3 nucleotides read TGCGCCAGCAGCTTGGGGTCGGGGAATTCACCCCTCCACTTT. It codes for CASSLGSGNSPLHF.